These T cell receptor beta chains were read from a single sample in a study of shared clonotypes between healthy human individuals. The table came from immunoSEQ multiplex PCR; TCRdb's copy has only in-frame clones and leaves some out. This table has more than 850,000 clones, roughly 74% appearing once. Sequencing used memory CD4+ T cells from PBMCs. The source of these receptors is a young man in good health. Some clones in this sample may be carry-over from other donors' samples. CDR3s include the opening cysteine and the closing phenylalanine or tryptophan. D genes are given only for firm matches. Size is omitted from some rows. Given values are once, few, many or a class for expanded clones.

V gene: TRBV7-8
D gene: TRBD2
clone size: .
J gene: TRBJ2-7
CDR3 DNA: TGTGCCAGCAGGGATCCCGGGACTAGCGGCCCATACGAGCAGTACTTC
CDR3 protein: CASRDPGTSGPYEQYF

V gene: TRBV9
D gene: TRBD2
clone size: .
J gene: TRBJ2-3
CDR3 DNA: TGTGCCAGCAGCGTAGGAGCGGGAGAAGGCGATACGCAGTATTTT
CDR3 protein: CASSVGAGEGDTQYF

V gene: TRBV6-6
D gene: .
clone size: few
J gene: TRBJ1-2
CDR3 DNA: TGTGCCAGCAGTTACGGGGGGGTCTATGGCTACACCTTC
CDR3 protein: CASSYGGVYGYTF

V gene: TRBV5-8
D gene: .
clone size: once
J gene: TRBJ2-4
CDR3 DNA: TGTGCCAGCAGCCGGGGGACCTACGCGCCAGCCAAAAACATTCAGTACTTC
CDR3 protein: CASSRGTYAPAKNIQYF

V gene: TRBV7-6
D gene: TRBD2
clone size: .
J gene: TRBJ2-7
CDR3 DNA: TGTGCCAGCAGCTCCCTTAGCGGGCTCTCCTACGAGCAGTACTTC
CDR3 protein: CASSSLSGLSYEQYF

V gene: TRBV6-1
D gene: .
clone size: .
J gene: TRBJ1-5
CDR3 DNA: TGTGCCAGCAGTGGGACACAAGGTCAAGGTATGCAGCCCCAGCATTTT
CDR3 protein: CASSGTQGQGMQPQHF

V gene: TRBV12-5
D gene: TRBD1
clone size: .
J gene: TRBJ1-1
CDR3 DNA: TGTGCTAGTGGTACGACGTCCGGGACAGGGGCCATGGGCACTGAAGCTTTCTTT
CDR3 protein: CASGTTSGTGAMGTEAFF

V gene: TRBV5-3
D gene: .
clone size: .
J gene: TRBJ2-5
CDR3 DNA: TGTGCCCGCAGGAGGTCGCTGCGGGCCCAGTACTTC
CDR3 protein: CARRRSLRAQYF

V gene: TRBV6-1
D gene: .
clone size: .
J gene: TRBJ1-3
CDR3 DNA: TGTGCCAGCAGTGAAACGGGGACCTCTGGAAACACCATATATTTT
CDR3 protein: CASSETGTSGNTIYF

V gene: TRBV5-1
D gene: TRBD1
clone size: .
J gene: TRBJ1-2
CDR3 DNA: TGCGCCAGCAGCTTGACAACCAATACAGGGGGCTATGGCTACACCTTC
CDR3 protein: CASSLTTNTGGYGYTF

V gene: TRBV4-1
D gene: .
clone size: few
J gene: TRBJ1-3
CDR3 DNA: TGCGCCAGCAGCCAAGAGCAACAGGGAAGAAACACCATATATTTT
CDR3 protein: CASSQEQQGRNTIYF

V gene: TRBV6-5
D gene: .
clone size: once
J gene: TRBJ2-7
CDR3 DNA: TGTGCCAGCAGAGAGGGGATGTCCTACGAGCAGTACTTC
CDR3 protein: CASREGMSYEQYF

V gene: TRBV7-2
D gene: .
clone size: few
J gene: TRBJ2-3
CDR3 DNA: TGTGCCAGCAGTCACCTAAGCGGAAACACAGATACGCAGTATTTT
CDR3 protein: CASSHLSGNTDTQYF

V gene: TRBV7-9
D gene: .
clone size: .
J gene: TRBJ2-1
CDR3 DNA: TGTGCCAGCAGCTTAGCGGAGTGGAAACCGTCGAACAATGAGCAGTTCTTC
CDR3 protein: CASSLAEWKPSNNEQFF

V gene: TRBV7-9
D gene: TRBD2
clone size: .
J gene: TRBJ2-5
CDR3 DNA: TGTGCCAGCAGCTCACTGGGGGGGTTTGGAGAGACCCAGTACTTC
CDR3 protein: CASSSLGGFGETQYF

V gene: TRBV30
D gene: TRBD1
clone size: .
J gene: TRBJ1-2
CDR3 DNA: TGTGCCTGGAGTGTAGGGGACAGCTATGGCTACACCTTC
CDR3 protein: CAWSVGDSYGYTF

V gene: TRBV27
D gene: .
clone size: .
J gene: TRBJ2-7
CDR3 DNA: TGTGCCGGTGGAGGGCAGTACTTC
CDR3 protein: CAGGGQYF

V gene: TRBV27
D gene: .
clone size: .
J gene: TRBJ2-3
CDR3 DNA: TGTGCCAGCAGTACCGCCGGGTCCGGCACAGATACGCAGTATTTT
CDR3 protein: CASSTAGSGTDTQYF

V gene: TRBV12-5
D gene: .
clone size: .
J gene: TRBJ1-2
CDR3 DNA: TGTGCTAGTGGTTTGATCAGGGACCTCTATGGCTACACCTTC
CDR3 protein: CASGLIRDLYGYTF

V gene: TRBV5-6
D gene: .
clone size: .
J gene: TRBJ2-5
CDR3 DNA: TGTGCCAGCAGCTTGGAGGGCCAAGAGACCCAGTACTTC
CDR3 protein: CASSLEGQETQYF

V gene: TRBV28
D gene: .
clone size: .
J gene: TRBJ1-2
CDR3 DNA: TGTGCCAGCAGTTCCCAATTCCCTTATGGCTACACCTTC
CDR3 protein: CASSSQFPYGYTF

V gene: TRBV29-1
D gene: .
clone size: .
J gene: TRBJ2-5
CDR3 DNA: TGCAGCGTTGATGGGGCTTGGCGGATCCAGTACTTC
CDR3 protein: CSVDGAWRIQYF

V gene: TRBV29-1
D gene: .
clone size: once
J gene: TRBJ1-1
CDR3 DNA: TGCAGCGTTGGCGTGGGGGTGGGCACTGAAGCTTTCTTT
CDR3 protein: CSVGVGVGTEAFF

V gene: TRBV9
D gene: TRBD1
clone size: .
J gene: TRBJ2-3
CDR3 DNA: TGTGCCAGCAGCGCGTCGACAGGGTCCACAGATACGCAGTATTTT
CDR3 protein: CASSASTGSTDTQYF

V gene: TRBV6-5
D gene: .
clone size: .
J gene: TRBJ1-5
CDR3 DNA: TGTGCCAGCAGTGGCGGACCTAGCAATCAGCCCCAGCATTTT
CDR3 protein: CASSGGPSNQPQHF

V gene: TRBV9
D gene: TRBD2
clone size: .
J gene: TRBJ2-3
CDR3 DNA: TGTGCCAGCAGCCGCGGGAGCCGGGGAGATACGCAGTATTTT
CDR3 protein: CASSRGSRGDTQYF

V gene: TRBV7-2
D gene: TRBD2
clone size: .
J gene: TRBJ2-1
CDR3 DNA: TGTGCCAGCAGCTTTAGCGGGAGGGTAGGGGAGCAGTTCTTC
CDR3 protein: CASSFSGRVGEQFF

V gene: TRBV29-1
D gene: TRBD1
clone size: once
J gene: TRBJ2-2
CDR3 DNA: TGCAGCTCCAGGGGGCCCACGAACACCGGGGAGCTGTTTTTT
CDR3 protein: CSSRGPTNTGELFF

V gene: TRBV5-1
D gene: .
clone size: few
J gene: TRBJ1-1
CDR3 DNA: TGCGCCAGCAGCTTGGCAGGGCAGTACACTGAAGCTTTCTTT
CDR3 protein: CASSLAGQYTEAFF

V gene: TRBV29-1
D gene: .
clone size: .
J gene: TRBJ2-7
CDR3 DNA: TGCAGCGTCCGTGGGACCCGGCCCTACGAGCAGTACTTC
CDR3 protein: CSVRGTRPYEQYF